These 10 T cell receptor beta chains were all obtained from the same sample, sequenced in a study of quantifying T cell responses using KT2 cells (dated by TCRdb to 2016 to 2017). Concerning the study at large: RNA was DNase-treated and reverse transcribed with TCR alpha and beta constant-region primers, mostly using SuperScript III.

Libraries came from UMI-ligation and nested PCR. The run used an Illumina MiSeq. A single-stranded oligonucleotide bearing the Illumina SP2 sequence and a UMI was ligated to the 3' end of the cDNA with T4 RNA ligase 1. PCR1 ran roughly 4 cycles (98°C 15 s, 69°C 30 s, 72°C 40 s); the beta primer was an equimolar mix of RC1.1 and RC1.2 covering TRBC1 and TRBC2. TCRdb reran the public reads through fastp at Q25 and MiXCR, keeping productive beta chains. Duplicate CDR3 protein sequences are folded into a single record with the most common DNA and genes. The sample profile shows about 53,000 distinct CDR3 sequences; 9% to 15% of them were found once. The ten largest clones represent approximately 9.4% of the sample. Sequenced input: PBMCs spiked with cells of the T cell clone KT2. The receptor source for this set is a human donor.

This clonotype was seen more than once but under ten times. V usage is TRBV14 and J usage is TRBJ2-1; 12 bases agree with TRBD2. Unmatched junction bases numbered 7, after V lost 3 bases and J lost 4 bases. CDR1 is SGHDN, CDR2 FVKESK, per germline. CDR3 length: 17 residues. CDR3 amino acids: CASSHRGLAGRYNEQFF. In nucleotides, the CDR3 is TGTGCCAGCAGCCACCGCGGACTAGCGGGGAGATACAATGAGCAGTTCTTC.

The rearrangement links TRBV9 to TRBJ2-1; 7 bases map to TRBD2. Germline trimming cut 2 bases from V and 5 bases from J; bases unmatched to any gene: 4. Per germline, CDR1 SGDLS and CDR2 YYNGEE. CDR3 length: 14 residues. CDR3 sequence (DNA): TGTGCCAGCAGCGTGCGGGGGAGCCACAATGAGCAGTTCTTC. Its protein product is CASSVRGSHNEQFF.

The rearrangement joins TRBV12-3 or TRBV12-4 to TRBJ1-2; a possible D gene is TRBD1 (5 bases). The CDR3 contains 14 residues. With 0 bases removed from V and 1 base from J, the gap between germline ends came to 6 bases. This CDR3 is CASSLAGGNYGYTF. CDR3 nucleotide sequence: TGTGCCAGCAGTTTAGCGGGGGGTAACTATGGCTACACCTTC.

The chain uses TRBV5-1 and TRBJ2-5; D gene uncertain. Germline V gene data show CDR1 as SGHRS and CDR2 as YFSETQ. V lost 4 bases and J lost 4, with 11 bases in between. This CDR3 is built from 13 residues. CDR3: CASSLTLSETQYF. CDR3 DNA sequence: TGCGCCAGCAGCCTGACACTATCAGAGACCCAGTACTTC.

This chain connects TRBV7-3 to TRBJ2-2; TRBD2 aligns across 8 bases. The J segment lost 4 bases and the V segment lost 5 bases, leaving 9 bases of the junction unmatched. The CDR3 has 16 residues. Germline V gives CDR1 SGHTA, CDR2 FQGTGA. The CDR3 nucleotides are TGTGCCAGCAGCCGGAATAGCGGGGCCTCCACCGGGGAGCTGTTTTTT. This translates into CASSRNSGASTGELFF.

This clonotype showed up just a few times. The chain couples TRBV7-6 to TRBJ2-3, with D hard to call. Germline CDR1 SGHVS, CDR2 FNYEAQ. This CDR3 has 12 residues. V gave up 5 bases and J gave up 6 bases, with 9 bases separating them. The DNA for the CDR3 is TGTGCCAGCAGCCCCACCGGGGATACGCAGTATTTT. Translating it yields CASSPTGDTQYF.

The DNA for the CDR3 is TGTGCCAGCAGCCAAGATATGGAACCGAACACCGGGGAGCTGTTTTTT. Translating it yields CASSQDMEPNTGELFF. V usage is TRBV3-1 and J usage is TRBJ2-2; D is unclear. The CDR3 has 16 amino acids. V lost 0 bases to trimming and J lost 0 bases, with 8 bases between them. From germline, CDR1 is LGHDT and CDR2 YNNKEL (reference sequence).

This rearrangement joins TRBV2 to TRBJ2-7; D may match TRBD1 or TRBD2 (6 bases each). V was clipped by 8 bases and J by 3 bases, with 11 bases between them. Germline V gene lookup returns CDR1 SNHLY and CDR2 FYNNEI. CDR3 length: 12 residues. In DNA, the CDR3 is TGTGCCAGCCTGGGGGGCCACTACGAGCAGTACTTC. Its translation is CASLGGHYEQYF. The whole variable domain, remainder taken from reference TRBV2 and TRBJ2-7, is EPEVTQTPSHQVTQMGQEVILRCVPISNHLYFYWYRQILGQKVEFLVSFYNNEISEKSEIFDDQFSVERPDGSNFTLKIRSTKLEDSAMYFCASLGGHYEQYFGPGTRLTVT.

This clonotype was counted between two and nine times. The rearrangement joins TRBV7-2 to TRBJ2-3; a weak D match, TRBD2 (5 bases). Germline CDR1 is SGHTA and CDR2 is FQGNSA. Between the trimmed V and J ends, which lost 2 bases and 0 bases, there was a span of 15 bases. CDR3 length equals 17 residues. The DNA of the CDR3 is TGTGCCAGCAGCTTAAACCTGTTCGGGGTTAGCACAGATACGCAGTATTTT. Translation: CASSLNLFGVSTDTQYF. Using reference TRBV7-2 and TRBJ2-3 for the parts outside the CDR3, the full variable domain is GAGVSQSPSNKVTEKGKDVELRCDPISGHTALYWYRQSLGQGLEFLIYFQGNSAPDKSGLPSDRFSAERTGGSVSTLTIQRTQQEDSAVYLCASSLNLFGVSTDTQYFGPGTRLTVL.

The genes are TRBV7-9 and TRBJ1-2, with D tentatively TRBD1 (6 bases). The CDR3 totals 17 residues. Germline CDR1 is SEHNR and CDR2 is FQNEAQ (reference sequence). Trimming stripped 4 bases from V and 0 bases from J, with 18 bases between. The CDR3 region is CASSSTGKPSANYGYTF. DNA of the CDR3: TGTGCCAGCAGCTCCACAGGGAAGCCCTCAGCTAACTATGGCTACACCTTC.